What follows describes a single TCR beta chain. This record comes from a study of shared clonotypes between healthy human individuals. CDR1 is ENHRY, CDR2 SYGVKD, per germline. The CDR3 contains 18 residues. Losses at the gene ends were 4 bases for V and 6 bases for J; bases not matched to a gene: 14. Clones were read by immunoSEQ multiplex PCR, and TCRdb kept only the in-frame ones, dropping some. The repertoire holds roughly 1,600,000 clones, 98% seen once, with 0.36% in the top ten. The sample comprised naive CD4+ T cells sorted from blood. Subset here: CD45RA+ positively selected. This TCR was sampled from a man aged 25 to 40 in good health. The V and J genes are TRBV10-3 and TRBJ2-1; 11 nucleotides align to TRBD2. CDR3 in DNA: TGTGCCATCAGTGCTAGCGGGAGGTGGGAGTCTATGGGCAATGAGCAGTTCTTC. As protein: CAISASGRWESMGNEQFF.